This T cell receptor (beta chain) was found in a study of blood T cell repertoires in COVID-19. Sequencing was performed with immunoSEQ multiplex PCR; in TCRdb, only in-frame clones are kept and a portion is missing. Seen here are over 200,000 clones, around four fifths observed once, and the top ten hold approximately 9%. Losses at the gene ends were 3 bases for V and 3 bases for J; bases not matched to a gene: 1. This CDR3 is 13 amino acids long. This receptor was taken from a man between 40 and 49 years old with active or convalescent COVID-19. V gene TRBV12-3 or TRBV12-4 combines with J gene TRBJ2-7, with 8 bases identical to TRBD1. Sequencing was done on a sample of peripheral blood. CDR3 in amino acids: CASSFGQGYEQYF. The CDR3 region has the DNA TGTGCCAGCAGTTTTGGACAGGGCTACGAGCAGTACTTC.